This TCR beta chain was recovered during a study of immune evolution from preneoplasia to lung adenocarcinoma (dated by TCRdb to 2020 to 2022). Some background on the complete study: HLA loss of heterozygosity was seen in about 7.6%, 15% and 36% of AIS, MIA and ADC lesions, and in no AAH lesions. The study profiled immune contexture across lung adenocarcinoma precursors and invasive adenocarcinoma using immune gene expression, TCR sequencing and multiplex immunofluorescence. Resected precursor lesions (AAH, AIS, MIA) and invasive adenocarcinomas were each compared against paired morphologically normal lung tissue. Sample size was based on specimen availability rather than a prior power calculation. The immune data were integrated with whole exome sequencing and methylation data obtained from the same cohort of nodules. In total, the cohort included roughly 53 patients with pulmonary nodules, all of whom underwent surgical resection. A total of over 50 patients contributed TCR sequencing data. According to the study, over a hundred samples went through TCR sequencing. Class I HLA alleles were inferred from exome data with POLYSOLVER, and allele-specific HLA loss was detected with LOHHLA.

Between the mid-2010s and the late 2010s, the patients underwent resection in either Japan or China. The histologic diagnosis of each case was independently confirmed on H&E slides by two lung cancer pathologists. For nucleic acid extraction, premalignant or tumor cells were enriched by macro-dissection following pathologic assessment. FFPE tissue was used for DNA isolation with the AllPrep DNA/RNA FFPE Kit. The study at large found these results: The highest T cell clonality was observed in KRAS-mutant nodules compared with EGFR-mutant or double wild-type lesions. Top T cell clone frequencies were highest in normal lung and appeared to decrease progressively from AAH through AIS, MIA and invasive adenocarcinoma. The findings rested on association rather than direct causation, and larger cohorts with long-term follow-up and longitudinal biopsies were considered necessary. All patients were from Japan and China, so applicability to Western populations was uncertain. Normal lung showed the highest clonality, whereas later-stage lesions appeared to have higher T cell density and diversity but lower clonality.

This clone has more than one count but fewer than ten. Its antigen remains unidentified. The input lacks base qualities; no much larger clone sits a single base away. The immunoSEQ hsTCRbeta Kit was used to sequence TCR beta CDR3 regions from DNA. Per the authors' processing: The ImmunoSEQ Analyzer was used to analyse the TCR sequencing data. T cell clonality was calculated on productive rearrangements as 1 minus Pielou's evenness. The inverse Simpson index, applied to productive templates, was used to measure T cell diversity. T cell density was defined as TCR beta template counts normalized to usable DNA, with usable DNA estimated by amplifying and sequencing housekeeping genes. TCR metrics were compared across histologic stages using two-sided Kruskal-Wallis tests. TCRdb took over this immuneACCESS table, retaining in-frame rearrangements with V and J assigned. Such tables are incomplete; in checked studies, under half of the missing clones stem from an unresolved V gene, and the remainder is unexplained. The V and J calls and clone size come from that table; D and trimming were worked out from the DNA. This sample is represented by 14,000 or so clones; approximately 83% of them were singletons. The top ten constitute about 3% of the sample.

Germline trimming: 7 bases from V, 6 bases from J; junction bases outside gene matches: 11. CDR1 and CDR2 are read off the germline V gene as SGHAT and FQNNGV. The CDR3 covers 14 residues, taking in both the cysteine and the phenylalanine. Only the CDR3 part of the read is kept: 42 bases, read in frame from the first base. Material: FFPE lung adenocarcinoma in situ tissue. The cell subset or site label, as the study defines it: preinvasive adenocarcinoma in situ (AIS). The V and J segments used are TRBV11-2 and TRBJ2-5, with 7 central nucleotides matching TRBD2. The sequence was collected from a donor older than 65 with lung adenocarcinoma. The CDR3 here reads CASKQLGGEKTQYF. The bases are TGTGCCAGCAAGCAGCTGGGGGGGGAAAAGACCCAGTACTTC. The reference TRBV11-2 and TRBJ2-5 proteins fill in what lies around the CDR3, so the full variable domain reads EAGVAQSPRYKIIEKRQSVAFWCNPISGHATLYWYQQILGQGPKLLIQFQNNGVVDDSQLPKDRFSAERLKGVDSTLKIQPAKLEDSAVYLCASKQLGGEKTQYFGPGTRLLVL.